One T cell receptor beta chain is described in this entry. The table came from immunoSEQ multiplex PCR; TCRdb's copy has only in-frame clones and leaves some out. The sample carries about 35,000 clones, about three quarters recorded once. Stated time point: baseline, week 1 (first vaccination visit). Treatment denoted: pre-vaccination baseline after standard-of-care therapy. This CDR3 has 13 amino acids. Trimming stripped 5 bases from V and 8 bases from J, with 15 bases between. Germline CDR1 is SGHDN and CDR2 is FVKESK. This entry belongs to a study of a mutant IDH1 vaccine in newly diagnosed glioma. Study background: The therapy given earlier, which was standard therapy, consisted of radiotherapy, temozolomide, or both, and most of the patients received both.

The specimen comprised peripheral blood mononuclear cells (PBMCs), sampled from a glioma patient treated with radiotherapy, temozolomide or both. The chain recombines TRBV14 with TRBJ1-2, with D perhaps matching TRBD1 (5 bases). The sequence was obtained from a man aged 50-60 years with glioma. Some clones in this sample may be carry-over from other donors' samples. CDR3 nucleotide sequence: TGTGCCAGCAGCTTATCCCCGGGGCACGGCTACACCTTC. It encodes CASSLSPGHGYTF.